This T cell receptor beta chain was recovered during a study of blood T cell repertoires in COVID-19. In the authors' methods: Counts of nucleated cells, estimated from reference gene primer amplification, were obtained. Using immunoSEQ multiplex PCR, the repertoire was profiled, and TCRdb retains in-frame clones only, with some absent. The DNA gave D and trimming, while V, J and clone size come from that table. The table has about 310,000 clones, more than 70% seen once; the top ten hold approximately 7.8%. Deletions cut 0 bases from V and 5 bases from J, with 14 bases between. The CDR3 spans 15 residues. The germline CDR1 and CDR2 sequences are SGDLS and YYNGEE.

The sequence was collected from a woman between 45 and 65 years old who had recovered from COVID-19. The specimen sequenced was peripheral blood. The gene calls are TRBV9 and TRBJ1-1, with D possibly being TRBD1 (6 bases). This CDR3 reads CASSVDQGPVTEAFF. CDR3 DNA sequence: TGTGCCAGCAGCGTAGACCAGGGGCCTGTGACTGAAGCTTTCTTT.